Listed below are T cell receptor beta chains from one sample, sequenced in a study of OX40 agonist ivuxolimab in advanced cancers. This table comes from immunoSEQ multiplex PCR, and its TCRdb copy is limited to in-frame clones, with some not included. The repertoire holds about 62,000 clones, 65% to 90% seen once, with 2% to 3% in the top ten. This sample comprised CD4+ or CD8+ T cells sorted from blood, obtained in a trial of the OX40 agonist ivuxolimab. The receptors here all came from an adult with an advanced solid tumor such as melanoma, head and neck, liver or kidney cancer. The CDR3 runs from the conserved cysteine through the conserved F or W. Each record gives: J gene, V gene, clone size, D gene, CDR3 protein, CDR3 DNA. A D gene is named only where the DNA matches it firmly. Size tells how often a clone was seen (once, few, many) or the class of an expanded clone, and some rows leave it out.

>TRBJ1-5|TRBV28|few|-
CASSPSLSGQPQHF
TGTGCCAGCAGTCCATCCCTCTCAGGTCAGCCCCAGCATTTT
>TRBJ1-2|TRBV5-8|once|-
CASSLESWDPGYTF
TGTGCCAGCAGCTTGGAATCTTGGGATCCTGGCTACACCTTC
>TRBJ1-4|TRBV18|-|TRBD1
CASADRVREKLFF
TGTGCCAGCGCCGACAGGGTGAGGGAAAAACTGTTTTTT
>TRBJ1-1|TRBV5-1|-|-
CASSLEPTVNTEAFF
TGCGCCAGCAGCCTGGAACCGACAGTAAACACTGAAGCTTTCTTT
>TRBJ2-2|TRBV6-5|-|TRBD2
CAGTWGGGAGGELFF
TGTGCCGGCACCTGGGGCGGGGGGGCCGGCGGGGAGCTGTTTTTT
>TRBJ2-5|TRBV5-1|-|-
CASSREGAETQYF
TGCGCCAGCAGCCGAGAAGGAGCCGAGACCCAGTACTTC
>TRBJ1-2|TRBV7-9|-|TRBD1
CASSLGQGGVYGYTF
TGTGCCAGCAGCTTAGGGCAGGGGGGAGTCTATGGCTACACCTTC
>TRBJ2-7|TRBV6-1|-|-
CASSEGSRGRGGSYEQYF
TGTGCCAGCAGTGAAGGATCAAGGGGGAGGGGAGGGTCCTACGAGCAGTACTTC
>TRBJ2-3|TRBV5-1|-|TRBD2
CASSLASGGSTDTQYF
TGCGCCAGCAGCTTGGCTTCGGGGGGAAGCACAGATACGCAGTATTTT
>TRBJ1-4|TRBV5-5|-|-
CASSSLAGNNEKLFF
TGTGCCAGCAGCTCTTTGGCGGGGAACAACGAAAAACTGTTTTTT
>TRBJ1-6|TRBV7-7|-|-
CASSLGGPHHENLHF
TGTGCTAGCAGCTTAGGGGGACCGCATCATGAGAACCTCCACTTT
>TRBJ2-1|TRBV7-6|-|-
CASSNVGQTGEQFF
TGTGCCAGCAGCAACGTCGGCCAGACGGGTGAGCAGTTCTTC
>TRBJ1-1|TRBV5-8|-|-
CASSLEGEAFF
TGTGCCAGCAGCTTGGAGGGGGAAGCTTTCTTT
>TRBJ1-5|TRBV6-1|large|-
CASSEAPHGAQHF
TGTGCCAGCAGTGAAGCCCCCCATGGAGCCCAGCATTTT
>TRBJ1-5|TRBV7-2|-|TRBD1
CASSLDRQGMAQPQHF
TGTGCCAGCAGCTTAGACAGACAGGGAATGGCCCAGCCCCAGCATTTT
>TRBJ1-5|TRBV5-4|-|-
CAVSQGRGQPQHF
TGTGCCGTATCGCAAGGGCGGGGACAGCCCCAGCATTTT
>TRBJ2-1|TRBV7-2|few|TRBD2
CASSLSGLAGGPNEQFF
TGTGCCAGCAGCTTAAGCGGACTAGCGGGGGGCCCAAATGAGCAGTTCTTC
>TRBJ2-5|TRBV28|-|TRBD1
CASSANRGVGETQYF
TGTGCCAGCAGTGCTAACAGGGGGGTGGGGGAGACCCAGTACTTC
>TRBJ2-5|TRBV4-1|-|TRBD1
CASSQEGQGAWETQYF
TGCGCCAGCAGCCAAGAAGGACAGGGGGCTTGGGAGACCCAGTACTTC
>TRBJ1-1|TRBV2|-|-
CASSGLQGLRSEAFF
TGTGCCAGCAGTGGCTTACAGGGACTGAGGTCTGAAGCTTTCTTT
>TRBJ2-7|TRBV10-1|-|-
CASNLAAHSYEQYF
TGCGCCAGTAACTTGGCGGCTCACTCCTACGAGCAGTACTTC
>TRBJ1-1|TRBV7-9|-|-
CASSSRTGTLLWTEAFF
TGTGCCAGCAGCTCGAGAACAGGGACCCTCTTATGGACTGAAGCTTTCTTT
>TRBJ1-1|TRBV14|-|-
CASSLASNTEAFF
TGTGCCAGCAGCCTAGCATCGAACACTGAAGCTTTCTTT
>TRBJ2-3|TRBV19|-|-
CASSLQGTDTQYF
TGTGCCAGTAGTTTGCAGGGTACAGATACGCAGTATTTT
>TRBJ2-7|TRBV11-1|-|-
CASTPRGGSSYEQYF
TGTGCCAGCACCCCTAGAGGGGGGAGCTCCTACGAGCAGTACTTC
>TRBJ2-7|TRBV6-5|-|-
CASSVSTGYEQYF
TGTGCCAGCAGTGTCTCTACGGGATACGAGCAGTACTTC
>TRBJ2-7|TRBV9|-|TRBD2
CASSSRLAGGRYEQYF
TGTGCCAGCAGCTCCAGACTAGCGGGGGGGCGATACGAGCAGTACTTC
>TRBJ1-5|TRBV7-9|-|-
CASSLATPDQPQHF
TGTGCCAGCAGCTTAGCCACGCCAGATCAGCCCCAGCATTTT
>TRBJ2-7|TRBV19|-|TRBD1
CASRRTGRGSYEQYF
TGTGCCAGTAGGCGGACAGGTAGGGGCTCCTACGAGCAGTACTTC
>TRBJ1-2|TRBV6-6|-|-
CASSTGHGYTF
TGTGCCAGCAGTACAGGGCATGGCTACACCTTC
>TRBJ1-1|TRBV7-9|-|-
CASSERLVAFF
TGTGCCAGCAGCGAAAGGCTGGTAGCATTCTTT
>TRBJ2-6|TRBV5-6|few|TRBD1
CASSPVGGAGANVLTF
TGTGCCAGCAGCCCGGTAGGGGGCGCTGGGGCCAACGTCCTGACTTTC
>TRBJ2-5|TRBV27|-|-
CASSLSWAREETQYF
TGTGCCAGCAGTTTATCGTGGGCGAGGGAGGAGACCCAGTACTTC
>TRBJ2-5|TRBV18|-|TRBD1
CASSPFTGQGETQYF
TGTGCCAGCTCACCATTCACGGGACAGGGGGAGACCCAGTACTTC
>TRBJ2-3|TRBV9|-|TRBD2
CASSVAPLELADVTDTQYF
TGTGCCAGCAGCGTAGCCCCCCTTGAACTAGCGGACGTCACAGATACGCAGTATTTT
>TRBJ2-4|TRBV19|few|TRBD1
CASSGTGVSNIQYF
TGTGCCAGTAGTGGGACAGGGGTATCAAACATTCAGTACTTC
>TRBJ2-3|TRBV9|once|TRBD2
CASSVGRGTTDTQYF
TGTGCCAGCAGCGTAGGGCGGGGGACCACAGATACGCAGTATTTT
>TRBJ2-3|TRBV21-1|-|-
CASTQRGQDTQYF
TGTGCCAGCACCCAAAGGGGCCAAGATACGCAGTATTTT
>TRBJ2-5|TRBV7-9|-|-
CASSLLSLQETQYF
TGTGCCAGCAGCTTATTGTCTCTCCAAGAGACCCAGTACTTC
>TRBJ2-7|TRBV2|once|TRBD1
CASEGGGTVLSYF
TGTGCCAGCGAAGGGGGTGGGACAGTTCTATCGTACTTC
>TRBJ2-2|TRBV2|-|-
CASSEAPGRTNTGELFF
TGTGCCAGCAGTGAAGCGCCGGGACGGACGAACACCGGGGAGCTGTTTTTT
>TRBJ2-3|TRBV6-5|-|TRBD1
CASSSPTGGRDTQYF
TGTGCCAGCAGTTCACCCACAGGGGGCAGAGATACGCAGTATTTT
>TRBJ1-1|TRBV19|-|TRBD1
CASNARTGVTEAFF
TGTGCCAGTAATGCTAGGACAGGGGTAACTGAAGCTTTCTTT
>TRBJ1-6|TRBV27|-|TRBD1
CASSSPSLTGGNSPLHF
TGTGCCAGCAGTTCCCCTAGTCTTACAGGGGGCAATTCACCCCTCCACTTT
>TRBJ2-1|TRBV7-6|few|-
CASSLAPSLNNEQFF
TGTGCCAGCAGCTTAGCTCCAAGCCTTAACAATGAGCAGTTCTTC
>TRBJ1-2|TRBV7-2|-|-
CASKGGSGNYGYTF
TGTGCCAGCAAAGGGGGTAGCGGTAACTATGGCTACACCTTC
>TRBJ1-1|TRBV7-9|-|-
CASSLGQSNWAFF
TGTGCCAGCAGCTTAGGGCAAAGTAATTGGGCTTTCTTT
>TRBJ1-1|TRBV6-1|-|-
CASRVDFRAEAFF
TGTGCCAGCCGAGTCGATTTTAGGGCTGAAGCTTTCTTT
>TRBJ1-1|TRBV7-2|-|TRBD1
CASSILSTGDTEAFF
TGTGCCAGCAGCATCCTCTCCACAGGGGACACTGAAGCTTTCTTT
>TRBJ1-1|TRBV4-2|-|-
CASSQDLISPSNTEAFF
TGTGCCAGCAGCCAAGATCTGATTTCCCCCTCGAACACTGAAGCTTTCTTT
>TRBJ2-4|TRBV5-1|-|TRBD1
CASSLEGQGAGNIQYF
TGCGCCAGCAGCTTGGAGGGACAGGGGGCCGGGAACATTCAGTACTTC
>TRBJ2-4|TRBV7-6|-|TRBD1
CASSPTTGGNIQYF
TGTGCCAGCAGCCCAACGACAGGGGGGAACATTCAGTACTTC
>TRBJ1-3|TRBV19|-|-
CASSIGELRRNTIYF
TGTGCCAGTAGTATAGGGGAACTACGGCGAAACACCATATATTTT
>TRBJ1-2|TRBV28|-|-
CASSTSHSLANYGYTF
TGTGCCAGCAGTACCTCCCACAGCTTAGCTAACTATGGCTACACCTTC
>TRBJ2-5|TRBV5-5|-|-
CASSLFGTEEETQYF
TGTGCCAGCAGCTTGTTTGGGACGGAGGAAGAGACCCAGTACTTC
>TRBJ1-2|TRBV25-1|-|-
CASSAQDSEYGYTF
TGTGCCAGCAGTGCTCAGGACAGCGAATATGGCTACACCTTC
>TRBJ2-3|TRBV18|-|TRBD1
CASSSTGTGEGGTQYF
TGTGCCAGCTCGTCCACCGGGACAGGAGAGGGGGGTACGCAGTATTTT
>TRBJ2-7|TRBV6-1|-|-
CASSGGGAPYEQYF
TGTGCCAGCAGTGGAGGGGGGGCCCCCTACGAGCAGTACTTC
>TRBJ1-2|TRBV9|-|-
CASSVGGPSRPLGYTF
TGTGCCAGCAGCGTAGGGGGGCCCTCGCGCCCCCTAGGCTACACCTTC
>TRBJ1-2|TRBV5-1|-|-
CASSPDGSVYGYTF
TGCGCCAGCAGCCCGGACGGCTCCGTCTATGGCTACACCTTC